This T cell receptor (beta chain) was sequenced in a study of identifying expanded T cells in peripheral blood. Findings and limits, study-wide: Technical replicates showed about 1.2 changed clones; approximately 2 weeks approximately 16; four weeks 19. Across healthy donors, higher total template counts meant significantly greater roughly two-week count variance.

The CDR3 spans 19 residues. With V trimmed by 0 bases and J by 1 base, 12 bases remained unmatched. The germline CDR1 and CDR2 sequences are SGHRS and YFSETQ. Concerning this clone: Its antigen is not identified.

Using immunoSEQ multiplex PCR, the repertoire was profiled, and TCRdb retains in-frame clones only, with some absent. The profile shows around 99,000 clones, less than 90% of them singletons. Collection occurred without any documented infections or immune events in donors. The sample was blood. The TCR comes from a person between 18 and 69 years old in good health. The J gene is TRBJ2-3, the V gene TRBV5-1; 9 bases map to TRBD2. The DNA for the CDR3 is TGCGCCAGCAGCTTGGTTCCAGCGGGGGGATCTTACGGCACAGATACGCAGTATTTT. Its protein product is CASSLVPAGGSYGTDTQYF. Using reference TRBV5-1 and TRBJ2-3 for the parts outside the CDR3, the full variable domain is KAGVTQTPRYLIKTRGQQVTLSCSPISGHRSVSWYQQTPGQGLQFLFEYFSETQRNKGNFPGRFSGRQFSNSRSEMNVSTLELGDSALYLCASSLVPAGGSYGTDTQYFGPGTRLTVL.